These T cell receptor beta chains were read from a single sample in a study of blood T cell repertoires in COVID-19. TCRdb's copy holds only in-frame clones and misses some; the assay was immunoSEQ multiplex PCR. The table records about 240,000 clones, roughly 90% of them present only once. What was sequenced was PBMCs or T cells enriched from blood (not recorded which). The receptors derive from a woman in her twenties or thirties with acute COVID-19. Each CDR3 is given with its conserved first and last residue. D genes are given only for firm matches. Clone size is stated in some rows and not others, as once, few, many or a class when expanded.

d_call: TRBD2
j_call: TRBJ2-3
v_call: TRBV5-1
clone_size: NA
cdr3_nt: TGCGCCAGCAGCTTGGCCCTGGGGGGGACAGATACGCAGTATTTT
cdr3_aa: CASSLALGGTDTQYF

d_call: TRBD1
j_call: TRBJ2-7
v_call: TRBV9
clone_size: NA
cdr3_nt: TGTGCCAGCAGCGGACAGGGATACTACGAGCAGTACTTC
cdr3_aa: CASSGQGYYEQYF

d_call: TRBD1
j_call: TRBJ1-2
v_call: TRBV30
clone_size: NA
cdr3_nt: TGTGCCTGGAGTCCGACAGGGAGAGGAAGTTACACCTTC
cdr3_aa: CAWSPTGRGSYTF

d_call: NA
j_call: TRBJ1-1
v_call: TRBV27
clone_size: few
cdr3_nt: TGTGCCAGCAGTTACGGGAACACTGAAGCTTTCTTT
cdr3_aa: CASSYGNTEAFF

d_call: NA
j_call: TRBJ1-2
v_call: TRBV5-4
clone_size: NA
cdr3_nt: TGTGCCAGCAGCTTGGAGTTTGGGCCAGTCTATGGCTACACCTTC
cdr3_aa: CASSLEFGPVYGYTF

d_call: NA
j_call: TRBJ1-6
v_call: TRBV27
clone_size: NA
cdr3_nt: TGTGCCAGCAGTCCAGAACATAATTCACCCCTCCACTTT
cdr3_aa: CASSPEHNSPLHF

d_call: TRBD1
j_call: TRBJ1-2
v_call: TRBV7-2
clone_size: NA
cdr3_nt: TGTGCCAGCAGCTCCTACCTTCTAGGGGGCGACTATGGCTACACCTTC
cdr3_aa: CASSSYLLGGDYGYTF

d_call: NA
j_call: TRBJ1-5
v_call: TRBV11-2
clone_size: NA
cdr3_nt: TGTGCCAGCAGCTTGACAGGTGTGAGCAATCAGCCCCAGCATTTT
cdr3_aa: CASSLTGVSNQPQHF

d_call: TRBD1
j_call: TRBJ1-4
v_call: TRBV4-3
clone_size: NA
cdr3_nt: TGCGCCAGCAGCCGAAGACAGGGGCATAATGAAAAACTGTTTTTT
cdr3_aa: CASSRRQGHNEKLFF

d_call: TRBD1
j_call: TRBJ2-1
v_call: TRBV7-6
clone_size: NA
cdr3_nt: TGTGCCAGCAGCCGAACTACAGGGGAAAGTTTCAATGAGCAGTTCTTC
cdr3_aa: CASSRTTGESFNEQFF

d_call: TRBD1
j_call: TRBJ2-5
v_call: TRBV3-1/TRBV3-2
clone_size: once
cdr3_nt: TGTGCCAGCAGCCAAAGTCCCGGGACAGGCCTGGAGACCCAGTACTTC
cdr3_aa: CASSQSPGTGLETQYF

d_call: TRBD2
j_call: TRBJ2-5
v_call: TRBV4-1
clone_size: NA
cdr3_nt: TGCGCCAGCTCCGGACTAGCGGGGACAGAAGGCCAGTACTTC
cdr3_aa: CASSGLAGTEGQYF

d_call: NA
j_call: TRBJ2-3
v_call: TRBV3-1/TRBV3-2
clone_size: NA
cdr3_nt: TGTGCCAGCAGCCCCTTAGCTCCAGATACGCAGTATTTT
cdr3_aa: CASSPLAPDTQYF

d_call: TRBD1
j_call: TRBJ1-1
v_call: TRBV10-3
clone_size: NA
cdr3_nt: TGTGCCATCAGTGAGATCGCAGGGGGGAACACTGAAGCTTTCTTT
cdr3_aa: CAISEIAGGNTEAFF

d_call: TRBD1
j_call: TRBJ1-3
v_call: TRBV6-5
clone_size: NA
cdr3_nt: TGTGCCAGCAGTTACTCGAAGGGGGCAGGATACACCATATATTTT
cdr3_aa: CASSYSKGAGYTIYF

d_call: NA
j_call: TRBJ2-7
v_call: TRBV4-3
clone_size: NA
cdr3_nt: TGCGCCAGCAGCCAGGGGGCCGGGACGGTATCCTACGAGCAGTACTTC
cdr3_aa: CASSQGAGTVSYEQYF

d_call: NA
j_call: TRBJ1-5
v_call: TRBV5-1
clone_size: NA
cdr3_nt: TGCGCCAGCAGACTGGGGGGGCTAAAGGACCAGCCCCAGCATTTT
cdr3_aa: CASRLGGLKDQPQHF

d_call: NA
j_call: TRBJ1-1
v_call: TRBV7-9
clone_size: NA
cdr3_nt: TGTGCCAGCAGCTTAGTGGTCTCAGACACTGAAGCTTTCTTT
cdr3_aa: CASSLVVSDTEAFF

d_call: TRBD1
j_call: TRBJ1-1
v_call: TRBV5-1
clone_size: NA
cdr3_nt: TGCGCCAGCAGTCAACAGGGGTTAAAAGCTTTCTTT
cdr3_aa: CASSQQGLKAFF